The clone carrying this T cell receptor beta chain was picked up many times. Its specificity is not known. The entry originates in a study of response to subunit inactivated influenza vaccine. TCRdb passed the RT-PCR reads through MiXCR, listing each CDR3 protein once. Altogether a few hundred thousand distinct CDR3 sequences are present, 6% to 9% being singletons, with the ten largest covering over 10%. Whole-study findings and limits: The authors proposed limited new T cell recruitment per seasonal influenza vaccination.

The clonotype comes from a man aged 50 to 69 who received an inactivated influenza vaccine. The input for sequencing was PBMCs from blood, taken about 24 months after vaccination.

The CDR3: CAISDEAGGETQYF. The CDR3 coding sequence is TGTGCCATCAGTGACGAAGCGGGAGGAGAGACCCAGTACTTC. The chain links TRBV10-3 to TRBJ2-5; 9 positions match TRBD2. V trimming: 3 bases; J trimming: 4 bases; junction bases outside the gene matches: 3. Per the germline V gene, CDR1 is ENHRY and CDR2 is SYGVKD. CDR3 length: 14 amino acids.